A selection of T cell receptor beta chains follows, all from one sample in a study of control samples from healthy donors and cancer patients. Generated by immunoSEQ multiplex PCR, the TCRdb table keeps only in-frame clones and is missing some. The sample shows approximately 150,000 clones, about nine tenths of them seen only once. Material: blood. These receptors all stem from a young man in good health. CDR3s include the opening cysteine and the closing phenylalanine or tryptophan. Fields, in order: J gene, V gene, clone size, D gene, CDR3 DNA, CDR3 protein. The D gene is left open where the match is weak. Some rows have no size entry. The others give once, few or many, or a class for an expanded clone.

TRBJ2-2	TRBV5-4	once	TRBD1	TGTGCCAGCAGCTTGCGGACGCCTCGACAGGGCACCACCGGGGAGCTGTTTTTT	CASSLRTPRQGTTGELFF
TRBJ1-2	TRBV9	NA	NA	TGTGCCAGCAGCGTGGGACGGGCTAACTATGGCTACACCTTC	CASSVGRANYGYTF
TRBJ1-5	TRBV12-3/TRBV12-4	NA	NA	TGTGCCAGCAGTTTGGGGGTTGACCAGCCCCAGCATTTT	CASSLGVDQPQHF
TRBJ2-2	TRBV10-3	NA	TRBD2	TGTGCCATCCCGGGACTAGCGGGAGGTCTGGGCACCGGGGAGCTGTTTTTT	CAIPGLAGGLGTGELFF
TRBJ2-6	TRBV6-4	NA	NA	TGTGCCAGCAGCCCCGGGGCTGGGGCCAACGTCCTGACTTTC	CASSPGAGANVLTF
TRBJ2-7	TRBV19	NA	NA	TGTGCCATCCCGCCGACAGTCTCCTACGAGCAGTACTTC	CAIPPTVSYEQYF
TRBJ2-7	TRBV7-2	NA	TRBD2	TGTGCCAGCAGCTTCACTAGCGGTTCCTACGAGCAGTACTTC	CASSFTSGSYEQYF
TRBJ2-5	TRBV3-1/TRBV3-2	NA	NA	TGTGCCAGCAGCCCCAGAGCGGGACAGCCAACCTTACAAGAGACCCAGTACTTC	CASSPRAGQPTLQETQYF
TRBJ1-2	TRBV6-5	NA	NA	TGTGCCAGCAGTCAATGGGTTAACTATGGCTACACCTTC	CASSQWVNYGYTF
TRBJ2-6	TRBV4-1	NA	NA	TGCGCCAGCAGCCAAGAGGCCCTCATACTTAACCCGGGGGCCAACGTCCTGACTTTC	CASSQEALILNPGANVLTF
TRBJ1-4	TRBV29-1	NA	NA	TGCAGCGTTGAAGATCCCCAGGGGAGGTTTTTT	CSVEDPQGRFF
TRBJ1-2	TRBV3-1/TRBV3-2	NA	NA	TGTGCCAGCAGCCAAGACAATTATAACTATGGCTACACCTTC	CASSQDNYNYGYTF
TRBJ2-7	TRBV15	NA	TRBD1	TGTGCCACCAGCAGAGAGACAGGGGGCTACGAGCAGTACTTC	CATSRETGGYEQYF
TRBJ2-4	TRBV5-5	NA	NA	TGTGCCAGCAGCTTGGCGGGGGATTTAGCCAAAAACATTCAGTACTTC	CASSLAGDLAKNIQYF
TRBJ1-5	TRBV11-2	NA	NA	TGTGCCAGCAGCTTAATGGCAGGGAACAATCAGCCCCAGCATTTT	CASSLMAGNNQPQHF
TRBJ2-1	TRBV11-3	NA	TRBD2	TGTGCCAGCAGCTTTTCCGGCGGGAGTGCGAATGAGCAGTTCTTC	CASSFSGGSANEQFF
TRBJ2-7	TRBV7-6	NA	NA	TGTGCCAGCAGCTTAGGGGGTGTGGACAGATCCTACGAGCAGTACTTC	CASSLGGVDRSYEQYF
TRBJ1-2	TRBV6-8	NA	NA	TGTGCCAGCAGTTGTGGGGAGCCTAACTGTCTCTATGGCTACACCTTC	CASSCGEPNCLYGYTF
TRBJ1-1	TRBV7-2	NA	NA	TGTGCCAGCAGCTTATTTATGAACACTGAAGCTTTCTTT	CASSLFMNTEAFF
TRBJ1-4	TRBV18	NA	TRBD1	TGTGCCAGCTCACGAGGACAGGGGGGGCATGAAAAACTGTTTTTT	CASSRGQGGHEKLFF
TRBJ1-2	TRBV5-1	NA	NA	TGCGCCAGCAGCTCACATTTAGACAGGACTAATGGCTACACCTTC	CASSSHLDRTNGYTF
TRBJ2-1	TRBV6-2/TRBV6-3	NA	NA	TGTGCCAGCAGTTCCCTCGGCAGGGGCAACCTCTACAATGAGCAGTTCTTC	CASSSLGRGNLYNEQFF
TRBJ1-3	TRBV18	NA	NA	TGTGCCAGCTCACCAGGCGTGGAGGCTATTGGGAACACCATATATTTT	CASSPGVEAIGNTIYF
TRBJ2-7	TRBV7-9	NA	NA	TGTGCCAGCAGCTTAGGGCCAGCGGGCAGCTCCTACGAGCAGTACTTC	CASSLGPAGSSYEQYF
TRBJ1-2	TRBV2	NA	NA	TGTGCCAGCAGTGATTTTGGGGTAGGGTATGGCTACACCTTC	CASSDFGVGYGYTF
TRBJ1-3	TRBV19	NA	NA	TGTGCCAGTAGTACCATACAAGACTCTGGAAACACCATATATTTT	CASSTIQDSGNTIYF